What follows describes a single T cell receptor beta chain. This clonotype was observed many times. Its specific antigen is unknown. No qualities accompany the bases; no much larger clone lies one base away. The entry originates in a study of molecular identifiers for immune sequencing clone quantification (dated by TCRdb to between 2017 and 2018). In the study overall: For a replicate experiment, the RNA from either approximately 20,000 or 98,000 naive CD8 T cells was divided into five aliquots, and four of those aliquots went on to sequencing. This methods study benchmarked molecular-identifier clustering-based TCR repertoire sequencing (MIDCIRS) and TCR RNA copy counting, using CD8 T cells to do so.

Library preparation was by PCR. Sequencing was carried out with a NextSeq 500. Bulk TCR libraries were prepared as previously described, using TCR primers listed in Table S5. The Qiagen AllPrep DNA/RNA kit was used to purify total RNA. Before analysis, reads from multiple sequencing runs of one library were combined. Per the original workflow: Only reads with exact TCR constant sequence were kept, trimmed to 150 nt, and grouped by their 12-nt molecular barcodes. Reads inside each barcode group were sub-clustered using a 15% Levenshtein threshold, and a quality-weighted consensus sequence was constructed for each RNA molecule. Non-functional sequences were discarded, and so were lower-count sequences lying one edit away from another sequence. Based on fitting two negative binomial distributions, any barcode sub-cluster with under 20% of the maximum read count was discarded. The public sequencing data were trimmed at Q25 with fastp and processed into clonotypes with MiXCR by TCRdb, which kept only in-frame beta chains. Each record represents a unique CDR3 protein, reported with the most common genes and DNA among its rows. The V and J calls and clone size are TCRdb's, not the authors'. This sample is represented by about 320,000 distinct CDR3 sequences; over 20% of them were singletons. The ten top clones hold around 0.7% of the sample.

Libraries of naive CD8 T cells were built from approximately 20,000 to 980,000 sorted cells, with 10%, 30% or 50% of the purified RNA used. On a BD FACSAria II, naive CD8 T cells were FACS-sorted as CD8+CD4-CCR7+CD45RA+ and collected into RLT Plus buffer. To test detection sensitivity, Jurkat RNA equivalent to more than 8 TCR copies was spiked into samples of roughly 18,000-1,100,000 naive CD8 T cells. Enrichment of CD8 T cells was done with RosetteSep CD8+ T Cell Enrichment Cocktail plus Ficoll-Paque, and ACK red cell lysis came afterward. What the research found in general, with its limitations: Highly expanded clone sizes could be underestimated because identical TCR molecules may share a barcode. Modeling indicated about three TCR RNA copies recovered per cell, compared with about ten by digital PCR, which implies a capture efficiency of about 31%. In CMV-specific effector cells, over 97% of molecules were held by clones above 20 RNA copies, whereas under 1% of molecules were held by such clones in naive cells. Even against a background of one million naive CD8 T cells, spiked-in Jurkat TCR RNA amounting to a single cell's worth was reported to be detectable. When barcode sub-clustering was left out, chimeric consensus sequences inflated TCR diversity, with chimeras reaching as high as 47%. The naive libraries included spiked-in Jurkat TCR RNA (fewer than eleven copies' worth), and this RNA is not part of the donor repertoire.

Reading the germline V gene gives CDR1 SGHRS and CDR2 YFSETQ. Trimming at the junction amounts to 6 bases on V and 9 bases on J, and the germline ends lie 16 bases apart. The CDR3 covers 13 residues, taking in both the cysteine and the phenylalanine. Just CDR3 DNA is preserved here, 39 bases in frame from base 1. In this chain, TRBV5-1 is recombined with TRBJ2-1; a tentative D call is TRBD1 (6 bases match). Input material: naive CD8+ T cells from blood, with Jurkat cell RNA spiked in. Interpreted using the paper, the cell subset or site label stands for: FACS-sorted CD8+CD4-CCR7+CD45RA+ naive T cells. This receptor was obtained from a human donor in good health. Some libraries in this study had Jurkat cell RNA spiked in. DNA sequence: TGCGCCAGCATGTCGACAGGTCTGAGTGAGCAGTTCTTC. Translated, it reads CASMSTGLSEQFF. Beyond the CDR3, the reference TRBV5-1 and TRBJ2-1 genes provide the residues; the full variable domain reads: KAGVTQTPRYLIKTRGQQVTLSCSPISGHRSVSWYQQTPGQGLQFLFEYFSETQRNKGNFPGRFSGRQFSNSRSEMNVSTLELGDSALYLCASMSTGLSEQFFGPGTRLTVL.